A selection of T cell receptor beta chains follows, all from one sample in a study of CD8 T cells in Susac syndrome. TCRdb redid the calling of the immunoSEQ multiplex PCR reads with MiXCR, one entry per CDR3 protein. The data contain around 56,000 distinct CDR3 sequences, 85% to 95% of them seen just once; the ten biggest clones take up roughly 0.2%. The sample taken for sequencing was CD8+ T cells from PBMCs. These receptors were collected from a human donor in good health. Both conserved end residues are part of each CDR3. D genes are given only for firm matches. Expanded clones get a size class; other rows say once, few or many, or leave the size out.

j_call	d_call	v_call	clone_size	cdr3_nt	cdr3_aa
TRBJ2-7	-	TRBV5-4	-	TGTGCCAGCAGCGGCGTGGGGAACGAGCAGTACTTC	CASSGVGNEQYF
TRBJ2-3	TRBD1	TRBV27	-	TGTGCCAGCAGTCCACAGGGACAGGGGAGCACAGATACGCAGTATTTT	CASSPQGQGSTDTQYF
TRBJ2-1	TRBD2	TRBV20-1	-	TGCACTTGCACGGGACTAACGCACAATGAGCAGTTCTTC	CTCTGLTHNEQFF
TRBJ2-5	TRBD2	TRBV9	-	TGTGCCAGCAGCCCCCGGGGGGGTGAAGAGACCCAGTACTTC	CASSPRGGEETQYF
TRBJ2-7	-	TRBV28	-	TGTGCCAGCAGGGACCGGGACATACTAACCTACGAGCAGTACTTC	CASRDRDILTYEQYF
TRBJ1-5	-	TRBV28	-	TGTGCCAGCAGTCCTTCTCAGCCCCAGCATTTT	CASSPSQPQHF
TRBJ1-4	-	TRBV5-1	-	TGCGCCAGCACCCTAGAAGGAGGCTTGCGGGAAAAACTGTTTTTT	CASTLEGGLREKLFF
TRBJ1-1	-	TRBV5-1	-	TGCGCCAGCAGCTTAGGGGTGGGCACTGAAGCTTTCTTT	CASSLGVGTEAFF
TRBJ1-6	-	TRBV7-3	-	TGTGCCAGCAGCTTAAATAGGGGTTATAATTCACCCCTCCACTTT	CASSLNRGYNSPLHF
TRBJ2-7	-	TRBV19	-	TGTGCCACCGGGGACCTTTGGGGGGACAATCTTTACGAGCAGTACTTC	CATGDLWGDNLYEQYF
TRBJ2-3	TRBD2	TRBV6-1	-	TGTGCCAGCACCGGACTAGCGGGGGGCACAGATACGCAGTATTTT	CASTGLAGGTDTQYF
TRBJ2-2	TRBD1	TRBV2	-	TGTGCCAGCATAGTGGGAAGGGGGCAGGCCGGGGAGCTGTTTTTT	CASIVGRGQAGELFF
TRBJ2-7	-	TRBV5-6	-	TGTGCCAGCGAATTATCGGGGGCCTACGAGCAGTACTTC	CASELSGAYEQYF
TRBJ1-1	TRBD1	TRBV19	-	TGTGCCAGTAGTATGGGACAGCTCAACACTGAAGCTTTCTTT	CASSMGQLNTEAFF
TRBJ1-2	-	TRBV9	-	TGTGCCAGCAGCGTAGGACAGGACTATGGCTACACCTTC	CASSVGQDYGYTF
TRBJ1-2	-	TRBV7-6	-	TGTGCCAGCAGCTTAGCCGAGGATCCTGGGTATGGCTACACCTTC	CASSLAEDPGYGYTF
TRBJ2-1	-	TRBV6-5	-	TGTGCCAGCAGTTACGTAGCGGCGGGGAATGAGCAGTTCTTC	CASSYVAAGNEQFF
TRBJ1-1	-	TRBV24-1	-	TGTGCCACCAGTGACCCAGGGACTGAAGCTTTCTTT	CATSDPGTEAFF
TRBJ2-5	-	TRBV4-2	-	TGTGCCAGCAGCCAAGAAGGGGCGACCCAGTACTTC	CASSQEGATQYF
TRBJ2-5	-	TRBV6-5	-	TGTGCCAGCAGTTACTCGGGACTCCCAGAGACCCAGTACTTC	CASSYSGLPETQYF
TRBJ2-7	TRBD2	TRBV7-9	-	TGTGCCAGCAGCTTAATAGGGCGGGGGGCGATCTACGAGCAGTACTTC	CASSLIGRGAIYEQYF
TRBJ2-7	TRBD1	TRBV28	once	TGTGCCAGCAGCTATAATCGGGACAGTTATTTCCCCTACGAGCAGTACTTC	CASSYNRDSYFPYEQYF
TRBJ2-7	-	TRBV7-9	-	TGTGCCAGCAGCTCGGGACATGTCTACGAGCAGTACTTC	CASSSGHVYEQYF
TRBJ2-7	-	TRBV28	-	TGTGCCAGCGGAGTCAGGACAAGGTACGAGCAGTACTTC	CASGVRTRYEQYF
TRBJ2-1	TRBD1	TRBV25-1	-	TGTGCCAGCACCTTCACCGGGACAGGGGGCAATGAGCAGTTCTTC	CASTFTGTGGNEQFF
TRBJ2-7	-	TRBV5-6	-	TGTGCCAGCAGCTTGGGAAGATTCTACGAGCAGTACTTC	CASSLGRFYEQYF
TRBJ2-1	-	TRBV27	-	TGTGCCAGCAGTTTAAATCAGGGAGAGGGTTACAATGAGCAGTTCTTC	CASSLNQGEGYNEQFF
TRBJ1-1	TRBD1	TRBV5-5	-	TGTGCCAGCAGCACACAGGGGCTGGGCACTGAAGCTTTCTTT	CASSTQGLGTEAFF
TRBJ2-1	-	TRBV15	-	TGTGCCACCAGAAAAGGACAAGTCTACAATGAGCAGTTCTTC	CATRKGQVYNEQFF
TRBJ2-1	-	TRBV12-3/TRBV12-4	-	TGTGCCAGCAGTTTAATGGCCTACAATGAGCAGTTCTTC	CASSLMAYNEQFF
TRBJ2-1	-	TRBV9	-	TGTGCCAGCAGCGTAGAGCCAGGGGAGTACAATGAGCAGTTCTTC	CASSVEPGEYNEQFF
TRBJ1-3	TRBD1	TRBV19	-	TGTGCCAGTAGTACTCGACAGGGGGCCGGCGGAAACACCATATATTTT	CASSTRQGAGGNTIYF
TRBJ1-1	-	TRBV27	-	TGTGCCAGCAGTTTAACAGGGATGGGCACTGAAGCTTTCTTT	CASSLTGMGTEAFF
TRBJ2-1	-	TRBV4-1	-	TGCGCCAGCAGCCAAGTCGGGGACTACAATGAGCAGTTCTTC	CASSQVGDYNEQFF
TRBJ2-2	-	TRBV24-1	-	TGTGCCACCAGTGACGAAGGGGGTGTCGGGGAGCTGTTTTTT	CATSDEGGVGELFF
TRBJ2-3	TRBD1	TRBV27	-	TGTGCCAGCAGACCACCGACAGGGGGCGGGTGGAATACGCAGTATTTT	CASRPPTGGGWNTQYF
TRBJ1-1	-	TRBV23-1	once	TGCGCCAGCCCCAAATTGGCCGTCTGGAGTGGGAACACTGAAGCTTTCTTT	CASPKLAVWSGNTEAFF
TRBJ1-5	TRBD1	TRBV28	-	TGTGCCAGCGGGAGGGACAGGGAGGATCAGCCCCAGCATTTT	CASGRDREDQPQHF
TRBJ1-2	TRBD1	TRBV14	-	TGTGCCAGCAGCTCCTGGACAGGCTATGGCTACACCTTC	CASSSWTGYGYTF
TRBJ2-3	TRBD2	TRBV10-3	-	TGTGCCATAGCGACTAGCGGGGGGCGCACAGATACGCAGTATTTT	CAIATSGGRTDTQYF
TRBJ2-1	TRBD1	TRBV29-1	-	TGCAGCGCCGACAGGGGGGAGGGCAATGAGCAGTTCTTC	CSADRGEGNEQFF
TRBJ2-2	-	TRBV5-4	-	TGTGCCAGCAGCGCAGACGGAAACACCGGGGAGCTGTTTTTT	CASSADGNTGELFF
TRBJ2-7	-	TRBV27	-	TGTGCCAGCAGTTTATCTAGGTCCTACGAGCAGTACTTC	CASSLSRSYEQYF
TRBJ2-1	-	TRBV11-2	-	TGTGCCAGCAGCTTAAAAGGGTGGAATGAGCAGTTCTTC	CASSLKGWNEQFF
TRBJ2-3	TRBD1	TRBV5-1	-	TGCGCCAGCAGCACAGGACAGGGGACTCCCACAACGAACACAGATACGCAGTATTTT	CASSTGQGTPTTNTDTQYF
TRBJ2-7	-	TRBV4-3	-	TGCGCCAGCAGCCAAGACCGGACCGGGCTTTACGAGCAGTACTTC	CASSQDRTGLYEQYF
TRBJ2-7	-	TRBV7-9	-	TGTGCCAGCAGCCCTCCAGTGGCGCCCTTGACGGTGGACGAGCAGTACTTC	CASSPPVAPLTVDEQYF
TRBJ2-7	TRBD1	TRBV29-1	-	TGCAGCGTCCGGACAGGAACTTGGTGCGAGCAGTACTTC	CSVRTGTWCEQYF
TRBJ2-5	-	TRBV9	-	TGTGCCAGCAGCGCCGAGGCCGGGACGGGGCAAGAGACCCAGTACTTC	CASSAEAGTGQETQYF
TRBJ2-1	-	TRBV29-1	-	TGCAGCGTTGAGTTGGGTCAGGGAGTACTCAATGAGCAGTTCTTC	CSVELGQGVLNEQFF
TRBJ1-2	-	TRBV9	once	TGTGCCAGCAGCGTAGGTGCCCGCCTAAACTATGGCTACACCTTC	CASSVGARLNYGYTF